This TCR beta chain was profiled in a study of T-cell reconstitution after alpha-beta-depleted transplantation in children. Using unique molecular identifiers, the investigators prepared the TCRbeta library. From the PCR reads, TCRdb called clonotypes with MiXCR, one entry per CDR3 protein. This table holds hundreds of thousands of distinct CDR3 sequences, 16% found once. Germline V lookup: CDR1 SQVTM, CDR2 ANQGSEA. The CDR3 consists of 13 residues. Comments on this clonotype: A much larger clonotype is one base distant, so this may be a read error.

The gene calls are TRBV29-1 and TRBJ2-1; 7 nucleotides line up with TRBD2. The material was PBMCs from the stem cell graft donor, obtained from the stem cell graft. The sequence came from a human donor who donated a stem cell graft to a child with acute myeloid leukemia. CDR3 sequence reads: CSVDMRGYKEQFF. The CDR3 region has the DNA TGCAGCGTTGATATGCGGGGGTACAAAGAGCAGTTCTTC.